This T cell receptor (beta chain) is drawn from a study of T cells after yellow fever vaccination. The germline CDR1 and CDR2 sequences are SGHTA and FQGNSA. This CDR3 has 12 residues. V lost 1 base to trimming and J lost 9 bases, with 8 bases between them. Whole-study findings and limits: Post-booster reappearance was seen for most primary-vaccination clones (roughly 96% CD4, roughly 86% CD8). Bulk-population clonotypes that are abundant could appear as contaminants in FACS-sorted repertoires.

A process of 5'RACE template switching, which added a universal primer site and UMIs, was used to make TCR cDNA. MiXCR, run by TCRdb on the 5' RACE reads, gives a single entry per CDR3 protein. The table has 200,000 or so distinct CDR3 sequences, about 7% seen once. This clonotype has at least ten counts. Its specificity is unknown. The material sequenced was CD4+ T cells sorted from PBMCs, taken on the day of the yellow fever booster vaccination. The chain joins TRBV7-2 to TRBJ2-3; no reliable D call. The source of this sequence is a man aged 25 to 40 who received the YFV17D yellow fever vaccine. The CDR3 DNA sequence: TGTGCCAGCAGCTTAGAGGAGACAACGCAGTATTTT. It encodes CASSLEETTQYF.